The clone carrying this T cell receptor (beta chain) was found a few times. Its cognate antigen is unknown. The data were taken from a study of naive and memory T cell subsets. An equimolar mix of two oligonucleotides served as the beta constant-region primer for TRBC1 and TRBC2. One entry per CDR3 protein, called by TCRdb with MiXCR from the UMI-ligation and nested PCR reads. The data contain about 90,000 distinct CDR3 sequences, 7% of them singletons. Overall study findings and caveats: Over 90% of naive TCR sequences appeared only once, unlike memory subsets.

Germline CDR1 and CDR2: MNHEY and SVGEGT. The CDR3 covers 13 residues. The ends were cut back, 3 bases at V and 4 bases at J, with 9 bases in the middle. Source material: central memory CD4+ T cells from blood. The TCR was taken from a human donor in good health. V is TRBV6-2 or TRBV6-3 and J is TRBJ1-1; D gene uncertain. In DNA, the CDR3 is TGTGCCAGCAGTTATAAGGGAGGCACTGAAGCTTTCTTT. It specifies CASSYKGGTEAFF.